The next 19 T cell receptor beta chains were all read from a single sample in a study of blood T cells in healthy people across ages. It was with a sample-barcoded 5' primer and a J-beta primer mix that a second PCR of roughly 7 to 12 cycles was run. TCRdb used MiXCR to reprocess the 5' RACE reads, holding one entry per CDR3 protein. In the table there are about 540,000 distinct CDR3 sequences, less than 25% of which are singletons. These same data were also listed under a study on T cells of mothers and their children.

Sequenced sample: blood. The receptors derive from a boy between 5 and 17 years old in good health.

This clonotype has only a few counts. The rearrangement uses TRBV20-1 and TRBJ2-2, with TRBD2 matching over 11 bases. There are 17 residues in the CDR3. Germline V gene lookup returns CDR1 DFQATT and CDR2 SNEGSKA (reference sequence). V shed 1 base and J 5 bases; nucleotides not matched to a gene: 9. In nucleotides, the CDR3 is TGCAGTGCTAGAGGGCTAGCGGGGGGTTCCGATACCGGGGAGCTGTTTTTT. The encoded protein is CSARGLAGGSDTGELFF.

This clonotype occurred many times. CDR3 sequence: CSVEGTDSNEKLFF. DNA for the CDR3: TGCAGCGTTGAAGGAACGGATTCTAATGAAAAACTGTTTTTT. This chain links TRBV29-1 with TRBJ1-4, with D uncertain. Germline lookup yields CDR1 SQVTM and CDR2 ANQGSEA. V lost 1 base to trimming and J lost 3 bases, with 9 bases between them. The CDR3 covers 14 residues.

This clonotype was counted a few times. The chain carries TRBV7-2 and TRBJ2-5; D not resolved. Germline V CDR1 and CDR2: SGHTA, FQGNSA. The CDR3 contains 13 residues. V dropped 0 bases and J dropped 11 bases, with 13 bases sitting between them. The CDR3 sequence is CASSLAATAEQYF. The DNA for the CDR3 is TGTGCCAGCAGCTTAGCGGCCACGGCGGAGCAGTACTTC.

This clonotype was seen a handful of times. The chain joins TRBV7-9 to TRBJ1-1; D possibly corresponds to TRBD1 (5 bases). From germline, CDR1 is SEHNR and CDR2 FQNEAQ (reference sequence). The CDR3 length is 13 residues. With 4 bases removed from V and 4 bases from J, the gap between germline ends came to 10 bases. The CDR3 DNA reads TGTGCCAGCAGCTCAGCTGGGGGCACTGAAGCTTTCTTT. It translates to CASSSAGGTEAFF.

The rearrangement uses TRBV7-3 and TRBJ2-2; D remains ambiguous. The CDR3 runs 15 residues. Germline-derived CDR1 and CDR2 are SGHTA and FQGTGA. V was trimmed by 6 bases and J by 1 base, leaving 12 bases between them. This CDR3 reads CASSQDGLNTGELFF. The CDR3 bases are TGTGCCAGCAGTCAGGACGGGCTGAACACCGGGGAGCTGTTTTTT.

This clonotype has at least ten counts. The rearrangement joins TRBV7-2 to TRBJ2-5; 9 bases are shared with TRBD2. Trimming removed 1 base from V and 5 bases from J; junction bases left unmatched: 8. The germline V gene encodes CDR1 SGHTA and CDR2 FQGNSA. This CDR3 contains 16 residues. The CDR3 sequence: CASSLEWRGGRETQYF. Written as DNA, the CDR3 is TGTGCCAGCAGCTTAGAATGGCGGGGGGGCCGGGAGACCCAGTACTTC. Complete variable domain (other parts from reference TRBV7-2 and TRBJ2-5): GAGVSQSPSNKVTEKGKDVELRCDPISGHTALYWYRQSLGQGLEFLIYFQGNSAPDKSGLPSDRFSAERTGGSVSTLTIQRTQQEDSAVYLCASSLEWRGGRETQYFGPGTRLLVL.

This clonotype was detected only once. At one end, the junction sequence differs from germline, possibly due to a read error. The chain carries TRBV7-2 and TRBJ1-2, with TRBD1 matching over 7 bases. The germline V gene encodes CDR1 SGHTA and CDR2 FQGNSA. The CDR3 extends over 16 amino acids. The CDR3 DNA follows: TGTGCCAGCAGTCCTGGCCTCCGACAGGGAGGCTATGGCCACACCTTC. This translates into CASSPGLRQGGYGHTF.

The table lists this clonotype with many counts. The chain uses TRBV4-3 and TRBJ2-1; no clear D. Per germline, CDR1 LGHNA and CDR2 YSLEER. The CDR3 totals 13 residues. The V end was cut by 1 base, the J end by 5 bases, with 6 bases between. CDR3 bases: TGCGCCAGCAGCCAAGGGGGAAACAATGAGCAGTTCTTC. Protein: CASSQGGNNEQFF.

This clonotype was detected a few times. J is TRBJ2-3 and V is TRBV6-5; tentatively, D is TRBD1 or TRBD2 (6 bases each). CDR1 and CDR2 (germline): MNHEY, SVGAGI. The CDR3 has 14 residues. V lost 7 bases and J lost 4, with 15 bases in between. CDR3 in amino acids: CASIDRGRADTQYF. The CDR3, as DNA: TGTGCCAGCATCGACCGGGGGCGGGCAGATACGCAGTATTTT.

A word on this clonotype: One end of the junction fails to match germline, which may point to a read error. This chain links TRBV28 with TRBJ2-1; D gene uncertain. This CDR3 region has 12 residues. Germline CDR1 MDHEN, CDR2 SYDVKM. CDR3 residues: CACSSDFNEQFF. DNA for the CDR3: TGTGCCTGCAGTTCAGATTTCAATGAGCAGTTCTTC.

This clonotype was detected a few times. The V gene is TRBV7-2, the J gene TRBJ2-5, with unresolved D. Trimming stripped 0 bases from V and 7 bases from J, with 12 bases between. This CDR3 is 14 amino acids long. CDR1 SGHTA and CDR2 FQGNSA come from the germline V gene. The CDR3 DNA is TGTGCCAGCAGCTTAGCGGGTTCCAAGGGGACCCAGTACTTC. Protein: CASSLAGSKGTQYF.

This clonotype was picked up many times. The V and J genes are TRBV29-1 and TRBJ1-1; the match to TRBD1 covers 8 bases. The CDR3 runs 11 residues. Germline CDR1 is SQVTM and CDR2 is ANQGSEA. After removal of 6 bases from V and 3 bases from J, the junction contained 0 bases not matched to a gene. The CDR3 loop reads CSVDRDTEAFF. CDR3 nucleotide sequence: TGCAGCGTGGACAGGGACACTGAAGCTTTCTTT.

This clonotype was seen a handful of times. This chain uses TRBV28 with TRBJ2-7, with a possible D match to TRBD2 (5 bases). V dropped 10 bases and J dropped 6 bases, with 16 bases sitting between them. The CDR3 runs 12 residues. Germline V gene data show CDR1 as MDHEN and CDR2 as SYDVKM. The CDR3 DNA reads TGTGCCACGGAGGTTATCCTCTCCGAGCAGTACTTC. This gives the protein CATEVILSEQYF.

The chain carries TRBV9 and TRBJ2-1, with D uncertain. This CDR3 is built from 17 residues. The germline V gene encodes CDR1 SGDLS and CDR2 YYNGEE. V gave up 0 bases and J gave up 0 bases, with 13 bases separating them. The CDR3 DNA follows: TGTGCCAGCAGCGTAGATGGTAGCTGGGGCTCCTACAATGAGCAGTTCTTC. Its translation is CASSVDGSWGSYNEQFF.

This clonotype turned up a few times. The CDR3 protein is CASSYNGSPYEQYF. The CDR3 DNA sequence: TGTGCCAGCAGTTACAATGGGAGCCCCTACGAGCAGTACTTC. The chain has TRBV28 and TRBJ2-7; D is possibly TRBD2 (5 bases). The CDR3 runs to 14 residues. V shed 4 bases and J shed 2 bases, with 12 bases lying between them. Germline V gene lookup returns CDR1 MDHEN and CDR2 SYDVKM.

This clonotype was seen at least ten times. V usage is TRBV5-1 and J usage is TRBJ2-3; 9 bases align to TRBD1. The CDR3 runs to 17 residues. With 4 bases clipped from V and 2 bases from J, the junction kept 11 bases outside the gene matches. From germline, CDR1 is SGHRS and CDR2 YFSETQ. CDR3 sequence: CASSLRSGQGFTDTQYF. DNA of the CDR3: TGCGCCAGCAGCCTCAGGTCTGGACAGGGGTTCACAGATACGCAGTATTTT.

This chain joins TRBV7-2 and TRBJ1-2, with D perhaps matching TRBD1 (5 bases). In germline, CDR1 is SGHTA, CDR2 FQGNSA. V gave up 4 bases and J gave up 9 bases, with 18 bases separating them. This CDR3 contains 14 residues. In DNA form, the CDR3 reads TGTGCCAGCAGCTCCCCTAGGGCAGGGAGGCGCTACACCTTC. Residues: CASSSPRAGRRYTF.

This clonotype was counted ten times or more. The V call is TRBV5-1, the J call TRBJ2-2; 7 positions match TRBD2. This CDR3 is built from 16 residues. With 1 base clipped from V and 0 bases from J, the junction kept 3 bases outside the gene matches. Germline-derived CDR1 and CDR2 are SGHRS and YFSETQ. As DNA, the CDR3 is TGCGCCAGCAGCTTGCAAGCGGGGACGAACACCGGGGAGCTGTTTTTT. Translated: CASSLQAGTNTGELFF.

This clonotype was picked up a small number of times. The junction differs from germline at one of its ends, possibly a read error. This CDR3 is CASSPYNSGSKNERFF. Here the CDR3 DNA reads TGCGCCAGCAGCCCCTACAATAGCGGGAGCAAAAATGAGCGGTTCTTC. The chain uses TRBV4-1 and TRBJ2-1; TRBD2 aligns across 9 bases. The CDR3 has 16 residues. The germline CDR1 and CDR2 sequences are MGHRA and YSYEKL.